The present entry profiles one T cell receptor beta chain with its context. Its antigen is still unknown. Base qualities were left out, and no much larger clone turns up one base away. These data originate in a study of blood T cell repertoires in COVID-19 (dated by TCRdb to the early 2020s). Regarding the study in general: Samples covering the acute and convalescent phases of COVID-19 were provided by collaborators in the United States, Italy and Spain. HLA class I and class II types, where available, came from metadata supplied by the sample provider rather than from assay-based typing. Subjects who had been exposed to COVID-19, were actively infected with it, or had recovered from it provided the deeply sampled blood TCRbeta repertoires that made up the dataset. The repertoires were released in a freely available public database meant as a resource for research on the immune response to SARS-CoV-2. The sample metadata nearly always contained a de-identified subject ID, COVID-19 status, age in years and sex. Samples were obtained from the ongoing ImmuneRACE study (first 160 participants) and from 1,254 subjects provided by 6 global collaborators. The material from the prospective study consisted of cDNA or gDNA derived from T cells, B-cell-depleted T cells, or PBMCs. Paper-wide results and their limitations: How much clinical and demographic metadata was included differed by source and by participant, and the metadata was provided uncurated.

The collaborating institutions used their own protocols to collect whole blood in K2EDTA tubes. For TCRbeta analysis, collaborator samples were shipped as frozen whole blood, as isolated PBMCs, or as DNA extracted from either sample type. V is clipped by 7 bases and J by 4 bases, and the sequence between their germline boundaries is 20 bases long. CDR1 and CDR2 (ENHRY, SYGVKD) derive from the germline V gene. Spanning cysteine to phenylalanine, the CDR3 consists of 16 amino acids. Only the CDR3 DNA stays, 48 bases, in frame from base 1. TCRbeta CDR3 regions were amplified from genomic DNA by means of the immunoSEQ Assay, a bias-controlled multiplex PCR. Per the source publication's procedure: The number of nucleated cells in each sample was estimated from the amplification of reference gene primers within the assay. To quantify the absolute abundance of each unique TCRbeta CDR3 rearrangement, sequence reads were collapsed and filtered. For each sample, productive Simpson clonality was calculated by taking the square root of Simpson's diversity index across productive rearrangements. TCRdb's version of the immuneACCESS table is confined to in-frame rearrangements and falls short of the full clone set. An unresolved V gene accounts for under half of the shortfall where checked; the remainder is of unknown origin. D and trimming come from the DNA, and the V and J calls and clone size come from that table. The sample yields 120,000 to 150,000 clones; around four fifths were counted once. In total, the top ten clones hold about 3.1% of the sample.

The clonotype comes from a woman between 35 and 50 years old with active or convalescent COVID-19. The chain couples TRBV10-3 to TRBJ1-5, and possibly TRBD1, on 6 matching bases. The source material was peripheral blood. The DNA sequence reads TGTGCCATCATAACAGGGCCTCCGGGCGGGAATCAGCCCCAGCATTTT. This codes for CAIITGPPGGNQPQHF.